In its sample, the clone carrying this T cell receptor (beta chain) was seen many times. For the second PCR, which ran for roughly 6 to 11 cycles, a sample-barcoded 5' primer and a J-beta primer mix were used. Via MiXCR, TCRdb re-called the 5' RACE reads, giving one row per CDR3 protein. The sample yields roughly 650,000 distinct CDR3 sequences, 32% seen once. This sample was included in a study of blood T cells in healthy people across ages. V gave up 6 bases and J gave up 7 bases, with 15 bases separating them. The CDR3 sequence is 13 residues long. The chain joins TRBV12-3 or TRBV12-4 to TRBJ1-2; perhaps TRBD1 as D (6 bases). The receptor was isolated from a woman older than 75 in good health. Sample: blood. CDR3: CASSSSRGGGYTF. The CDR3 region has the DNA TGTGCCAGCAGCTCTAGCCGAGGGGGTGGCTACACCTTC.